The clone carrying this TCR beta chain was seen a single time. These data come from a study of blood T cell repertoires in COVID-19. Under the authors' procedure: Amplification from reference gene primers served as the basis for estimated nucleated cell counts. Sequenced by immunoSEQ multiplex PCR; TCRdb stores in-frame clones only, minus some. The D gene and trimming were derived from the DNA, and the V and J assignments and clone size from that table. This table has 270,000 or so clones, 80% to 85% appearing once. With V trimmed by 1 base and J by 11 bases, 18 bases remained unmatched. The CDR3 spans 17 residues. The germline gives CDR1 SGHVS, CDR2 FNYEAQ.

Sequences were obtained from PBMCs or T cells enriched from blood (not recorded which). This chain uses TRBV7-6 with TRBJ1-1; 8 positions match TRBD1. The TCR was taken from a man between 50 and 59 years old who had recovered from COVID-19. The CDR3: CASSLGGGQGRRRRAFF. The DNA for the CDR3 is TGTGCCAGCAGCTTAGGCGGAGGACAGGGTAGACGGCGGCGGGCTTTCTTT.